Listed below are T cell receptor beta chains from one sample, sequenced in a study of T-cell reconstitution after alpha-beta-depleted transplantation in children. TCRdb reprocessed the PCR reads with MiXCR, giving one entry per CDR3 protein. The data contain approximately 650,000 distinct CDR3 sequences, roughly 13% of them singletons. The source was PBMCs, collected before TCRalphabeta/CD19-depleted stem cell transplant. These receptors all come from a girl aged 2-10 years with congenital amegakaryocytic thrombocytopenia, due to receive a stem cell transplant. Both conserved end residues are part of each CDR3. The D gene is left open where the match is weak. Expanded clones get a size class; other rows say once, few or many, or leave the size out.

many,TRBD2,18,TRBV20-1,TRBJ2-1,CSARVGLAGGDHYNEQFF,TGCAGTGCTAGAGTGGGCCTAGCGGGAGGGGATCACTACAATGAGCAGTTCTTC
few,TRBD2,16,TRBV12-3/TRBV12-4,TRBJ2-2,CASSTNLAVNTGELFF,TGTGCCAGCAGTACTAATCTAGCGGTCAACACCGGGGAGCTGTTTTTT
many,TRBD1,13,TRBV24-1,TRBJ2-3,CATGTGSTDTQYF,TGTGCCACCGGGACAGGGAGCACAGATACGCAGTATTTT
few,-,15,TRBV5-1,TRBJ1-5,CASSLMGGDGQPQHF,TGCGCCAGCAGCCTCATGGGAGGGGACGGGCAGCCCCAGCATTTT
many,-,11,TRBV29-1,TRBJ1-1,CSVDGNTEAFF,TGCAGCGTTGACGGGAACACTGAAGCTTTCTTT
-,-,13,TRBV27,TRBJ1-2,CASSLTGTLGYTF,TGTGCCAGCAGTTTAACAGGGACGCTTGGCTACACCTTC
many,-,17,TRBV11-2,TRBJ2-1,CASSLGPHGTHGDEQFF,TGTGCCAGCAGCTTAGGCCCCCATGGGACCCATGGTGATGAGCAGTTCTTC
few,-,12,TRBV7-9,TRBJ2-1,CASSFGVREQFF,TGTGCCAGCAGCTTCGGAGTGAGGGAACAGTTCTTC
few,-,13,TRBV12-3/TRBV12-4,TRBJ1-1,CASSLGRRVEAFF,TGTGCCAGCAGTTTAGGAAGGCGGGTTGAAGCTTTCTTT
-,-,16,TRBV12-3/TRBV12-4,TRBJ2-1,CPSSEPRGPSYNEQFF,TGTCCCAGCAGTGAACCCAGGGGCCCCTCCTACAATGAGCAGTTCTTC
-,-,17,TRBV4-2,TRBJ2-1,CASSQGVLGKGNNEQFF,TGTGCCAGCAGCCAAGGGGTTCTGGGGAAAGGGAACAATGAGCAGTTCTTC
many,-,12,TRBV10-1,TRBJ1-1,CASRNRDTEAFF,TGCGCCAGCAGGAACAGGGACACTGAAGCTTTCTTT